The clone carrying this T cell receptor (delta chain) occurred a few times. Its antigen is currently unknown. There are 19 residues in the CDR3. With V trimmed by 8 bases and J by 0 bases, 13 bases remained unmatched. CDR1 is GEAIGNYY, CDR2 EKD, per germline. This entry belongs to a study of Vδ1+ human thymocytes. Study-level results: Highly polyclonal TRG and TRD repertoires with Gaussian CDR3 length distributions appeared in thymus. The authors advised highly purified populations and single-cell validation.

Sequences come from RNA converted to cDNA by reverse transcription. The CDR3 regions were amplified by multiplex PCR from V-gene primers to a constant-region primer. TCRdb re-processed the multiplex PCR reads via CATT. Among 20,000 to 25,000 delta-chain clones listed, more than 8% were seen once. Sequences were obtained from Vdelta1+ gamma-delta thymocytes from the thymus. Subset: FACS-sorted CD3+ TCRalphabeta- TCRVdelta1+ TCRVdelta2- thymocytes. The chain is built from TRDV2 and TRDJ3; the match to TRDD3 covers 9 bases. The receptor was isolated from a child under two years old who had congenital heart surgery. As DNA, the CDR3 is TGTGCCTATGCCCCGTACTGGGGGACAAGCTCCTGGGACACCCGACAGATGTTTTTC. Its protein product is CAYAPYWGTSSWDTRQMFF.